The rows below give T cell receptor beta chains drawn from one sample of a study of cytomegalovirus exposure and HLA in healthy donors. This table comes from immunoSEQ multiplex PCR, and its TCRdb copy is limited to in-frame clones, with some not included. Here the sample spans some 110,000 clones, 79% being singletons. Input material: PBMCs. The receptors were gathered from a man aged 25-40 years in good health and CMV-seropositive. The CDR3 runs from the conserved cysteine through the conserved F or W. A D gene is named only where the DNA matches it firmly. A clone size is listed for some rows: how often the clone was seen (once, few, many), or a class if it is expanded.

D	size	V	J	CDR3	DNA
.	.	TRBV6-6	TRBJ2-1	CASSQYNEQFF	TGTGCCAGCAGTCAGTACAATGAGCAGTTCTTC
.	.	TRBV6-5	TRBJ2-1	CASSYSQRNEQFF	TGTGCCAGCAGTTACTCCCAGCGCAATGAGCAGTTCTTC
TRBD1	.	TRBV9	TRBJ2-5	CASSPGQGSSSGETQYF	TGTGCCAGCAGCCCCGGACAGGGATCATCGTCGGGAGAGACCCAGTACTTC
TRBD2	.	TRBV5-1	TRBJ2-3	CASSSKLAGEVDTQYF	TGCGCCAGCAGCTCCAAGCTAGCGGGAGAAGTAGATACGCAGTATTTT
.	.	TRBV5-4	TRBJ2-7	CASSRTVDEQYF	TGTGCCAGCAGCCGGACTGTCGACGAGCAGTACTTC
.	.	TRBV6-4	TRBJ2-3	CASSVRARTDTQYF	TGTGCCAGCAGTGTGCGGGCCCGCACAGATACGCAGTATTTT
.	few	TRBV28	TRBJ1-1	CASSYTPLNTEAFF	TGTGCCAGCAGTTATACTCCTCTGAACACTGAAGCTTTCTTT
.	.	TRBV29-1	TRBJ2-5	CSHGKVKETQYF	TGCAGCCACGGGAAGGTTAAAGAGACCCAGTACTTC
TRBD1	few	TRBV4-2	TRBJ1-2	CASSQEGQGAYGYTF	TGTGCCAGCAGCCAAGAGGGACAGGGGGCCTATGGCTACACCTTC
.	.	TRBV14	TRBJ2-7	CASSRFGGTTYEQYF	TGTGCCAGCAGCCGCTTTGGGGGGACCACCTACGAGCAGTACTTC
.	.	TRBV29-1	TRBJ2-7	CSVDGPASGEQYF	TGCAGCGTTGATGGCCCAGCTTCAGGAGAGCAGTACTTC
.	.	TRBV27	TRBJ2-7	CASSHRADSYEQYF	TGTGCCAGCAGCCACAGGGCGGACTCCTACGAGCAGTACTTC
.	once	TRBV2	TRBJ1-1	CASAGLTMNTEAFF	TGTGCCAGCGCCGGGTTAACCATGAACACTGAAGCTTTCTTT
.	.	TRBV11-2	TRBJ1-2	CASSLALYPQVNYGYTF	TGTGCCAGCAGCTTAGCCCTCTATCCTCAGGTAAACTATGGCTACACCTTC
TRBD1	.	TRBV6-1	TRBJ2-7	CASRKTGGLYEQYF	TGTGCCAGCAGGAAGACAGGGGGACTCTACGAGCAGTACTTC
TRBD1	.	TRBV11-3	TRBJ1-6	CASSLDRGNNSPLHF	TGTGCCAGCAGCTTGGACAGGGGGAATAATTCACCCCTCCACTTT
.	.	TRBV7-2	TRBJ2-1	CASRSGGSSYNEQFF	TGTGCCAGCAGGAGTGGGGGGAGCTCCTACAATGAGCAGTTCTTC
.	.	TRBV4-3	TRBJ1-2	CASSQDLGWGGVPSYGYTF	TGCGCCAGCAGCCAAGATCTTGGGTGGGGAGGGGTCCCTAGCTATGGCTACACCTTC
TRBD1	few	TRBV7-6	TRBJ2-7	CASSLPGQGVVNF	TGTGCCAGCAGCTTGCCCGGACAGGGGGTCGTAAACTTC
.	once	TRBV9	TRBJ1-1	CASTLLGEGTEAFF	TGTGCCAGCACCCTCTTAGGCGAGGGCACTGAAGCTTTCTTT
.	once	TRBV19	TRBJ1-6	CASSAGTLYNSPLHF	TGTGCCAGTAGTGCCGGGACATTGTATAATTCACCCCTCCACTTT
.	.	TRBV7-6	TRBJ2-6	CASSSRPVAGANGLTF	TGTGCCAGCAGCTCCCGACCTGTAGCTGGGGCCAACGGCCTGACTTTC
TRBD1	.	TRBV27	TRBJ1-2	CASRGQGGGYTF	TGTGCCAGCAGGGGACAGGGAGGCGGCTACACCTTC
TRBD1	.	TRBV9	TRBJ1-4	CASSADREYDEKLFF	TGTGCCAGCAGCGCTGACAGGGAATATGATGAAAAACTGTTTTTT
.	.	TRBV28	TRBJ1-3	CASSLIGGIGGNTIYF	TGTGCCAGCAGTCTAATAGGGGGAATAGGGGGAAACACCATATATTTT
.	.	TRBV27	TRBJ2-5	CASSPLWGRSTETQYF	TGTGCCAGCAGTCCTCTTTGGGGCCGGAGCACGGAGACCCAGTACTTC
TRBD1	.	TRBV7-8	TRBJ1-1	CASSLAQGVRAFF	TGTGCCAGCAGCTTAGCGCAGGGGGTTAGAGCTTTCTTT
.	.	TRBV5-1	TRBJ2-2	CASSPPDSYTGELFF	TGCGCCAGCAGCCCACCAGACAGCTACACCGGGGAGCTGTTTTTT
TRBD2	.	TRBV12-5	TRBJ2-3	CASGLLTLAGGSTDTQYF	TGTGCTAGTGGTTTGCTAACATTAGCGGGGGGTAGCACAGATACGCAGTATTTT
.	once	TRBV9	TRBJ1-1	CASSVVQNTEAFF	TGTGCCAGCAGCGTAGTTCAGAACACTGAAGCTTTCTTT
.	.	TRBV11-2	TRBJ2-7	CASRPRVFLAYEQYF	TGTGCCAGCAGACCCAGGGTTTTCTTGGCCTACGAGCAGTACTTC
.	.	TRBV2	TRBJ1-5	CASSETGYPNQPQHF	TGTGCCAGCAGTGAAACAGGGTATCCCAATCAGCCCCAGCATTTT
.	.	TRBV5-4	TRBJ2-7	CASSHGTGPPREQYF	TGTGCCAGCAGCCATGGAACAGGCCCTCCGCGCGAGCAGTACTTC